The 11 T cell receptor beta chains in this list originate from one sample, sequenced in a study of blood T cell repertoires in COVID-19. Profiling relied on immunoSEQ multiplex PCR, and the TCRdb table lists in-frame clones only, not all of them. The sample lists about 240,000 clones; more than 80% were seen once. The specimen was peripheral blood. The receptors here all came from a woman aged 80 or older with COVID-19, enrolled during active disease.

This rearrangement joins TRBV7-8 to TRBJ2-3; perhaps TRBD2 as D (5 bases). CDR3 size: 15 residues. V was shortened by 1 base and J by 11 bases, with 19 bases between the two germline ends. Germline V lookup: CDR1 SGHVS, CDR2 FQNEAQ. CDR3 amino acids: CASSLGPRTGNRQYF. The CDR3 bases are TGTGCCAGCAGCTTAGGCCCCCGCACGGGGAATAGGCAGTATTTT.

This rearrangement joins TRBV7-9 to TRBJ1-6; no reliable D call. The V gene's germline CDR1 is SEHNR and CDR2 FQNEAQ (reference sequence). The CDR3 loop spans 13 amino acids. Trimming stripped 1 base from V and 7 bases from J, with 5 bases between. CDR3 in amino acids: CASSLDQNSPLHF. In DNA form, the CDR3 reads TGTGCCAGCAGCTTAGATCAGAATTCACCCCTCCACTTT.

The chain is built from TRBV7-2 and TRBJ2-5; D may be TRBD2 (5 bases). Trimming left V 5 bases short and J 2 bases short, with 12 bases between. The length of the CDR3 is 14 residues. From germline, CDR1 is SGHTA and CDR2 FQGNSA. Written as DNA, the CDR3 is TGTGCCAGCAGCCCCACTAGGCGGCAAGAGACCCAGTACTTC. It is translated as CASSPTRRQETQYF. The variable domain in full, completed from reference TRBV7-2 and TRBJ2-5, reads GAGVSQSPSNKVTEKGKDVELRCDPISGHTALYWYRQSLGQGLEFLIYFQGNSAPDKSGLPSDRFSAERTGGSVSTLTIQRTQQEDSAVYLCASSPTRRQETQYFGPGTRLLVL.

The chain carries TRBV5-1 and TRBJ2-1; 15 bases match TRBD2. With 4 bases clipped from V and 7 bases from J, the junction kept 12 bases outside the gene matches. CDR1 and CDR2 (germline): SGHRS, YFSETQ. This CDR3 contains 18 residues. CDR3 nucleotide sequence: TGCGCCAGCAGCCTTGTCCCGGGACTAGCGGGGGGCCAAAATGAGCAGTTCTTC. It translates to CASSLVPGLAGGQNEQFF. Supplemented by reference TRBV5-1 and TRBJ2-1, the full variable domain reads KAGVTQTPRYLIKTRGQQVTLSCSPISGHRSVSWYQQTPGQGLQFLFEYFSETQRNKGNFPGRFSGRQFSNSRSEMNVSTLELGDSALYLCASSLVPGLAGGQNEQFFGPGTRLTVL.

V is TRBV19 and J is TRBJ2-1; maybe TRBD2 (5 bases). Germline CDR1 is LNHDA and CDR2 is SQIVND (reference sequence). V lost 7 bases and J lost 7, with 20 bases in between. The CDR3 has 15 residues. The CDR3 sequence is CASNGRAGSGNEQFF. CDR3 in DNA: TGTGCCAGTAACGGCCGGGCTGGGTCGGGGAATGAGCAGTTCTTC.

On this clone: A much larger clone sits a single nucleotide away, making a read error possible. The same CDR3 can be traced to other DNA sequences in this sample. CDR3 sequence: CASSLSGGETQYF. In DNA form, the CDR3 reads TGTGCCAGCAGTTTATCCGGAGGAGAGACCCAGTACTTC. The chain is built from TRBV12-3 or TRBV12-4 and TRBJ2-5, with D perhaps TRBD2 (5 bases). CDR3 length: 13 residues. V shed 2 bases and J shed 4 bases, with 8 bases lying between them.

The V and J genes are TRBV7-2 and TRBJ2-7; D unclear. The germline V gene has CDR1 SGHTA and CDR2 FQGNSA. This CDR3 has 15 residues. Deletions cut 5 bases from V and 4 bases from J, with 18 bases between. CDR3 sequence: CASSTRTNPVYEQYF. For the CDR3, the DNA is TGTGCCAGCAGCACCCGAACAAACCCCGTTTACGAGCAGTACTTC.

J is TRBJ2-7 and V is TRBV28; 13 bases align to TRBD2. Germline CDR1 MDHEN, CDR2 SYDVKM. There are 14 residues in the CDR3. Trimming took 5 bases from V and 11 from J; bases not matched to a gene: 9. The CDR3 nucleotides read TGTGCCAGCAGTCCAGGACTAGCGGGAGCCCCGGAGTACTTC. It translates to CASSPGLAGAPEYF.

This sequence joins TRBV9 and TRBJ1-6; no clear D. In germline, CDR1 is SGDLS, CDR2 YYNGEE. The CDR3 spans 15 residues. Trimming took 2 bases from V and 6 from J, leaving 12 bases between them. The CDR3 nucleotides are TGTGCCAGCAGCGTGGGAGACTCCCTTAATTCACCCCTCCACTTT. This translates into CASSVGDSLNSPLHF.

This clone was observed a handful of times. J is TRBJ1-6 and V is TRBV5-3; 8 nucleotides align to TRBD1. TRBV5-3 is placed among ORFs of uncertain function. The CDR3 is made up of 15 amino acids. J was trimmed by 9 bases and V by 4 bases; bases with no gene match: 9. The CDR3 nucleotides are TGTGCCAGAAGCGGCAGGGGGCCGGGTTGTTCACCCCTCCACTTT. Encoded protein: CARSGRGPGCSPLHF.

This chain connects TRBV19 to TRBJ2-7; 15 bases agree with TRBD2. In germline, CDR1 is LNHDA, CDR2 SQIVND (reference sequence). The CDR3 consists of 14 residues. The V gene end was trimmed by 5 bases and the J gene end by 9 bases; junction bases not matched to a gene: 5. This CDR3 reads CASSFGLAGGPQYF. As DNA, the CDR3 is TGTGCCAGTAGTTTTGGACTAGCGGGAGGGCCGCAGTACTTC.